A selection of T cell receptor beta chains follows, all from one sample in a study of molecular identifiers for immune sequencing clone quantification. Each CDR3 protein is one row after TCRdb ran MiXCR on the PCR reads. The repertoire has approximately 680,000 distinct CDR3 sequences, 25% of them found once; the top ten carry 0.7% to 0.95%. Input material: naive CD8+ T cells from blood, with Jurkat cell RNA spiked in. Receptors originate from a human donor in good health. Some libraries in this study had Jurkat cell RNA spiked in. Both conserved end residues are part of each CDR3. D genes are given only for firm matches. The size entry is marked missing in some rows and otherwise reads once, few, many or a size class.

clone size,J gene,D gene,V gene,CDR3 protein,CDR3 DNA
-,TRBJ2-6,-,TRBV19,CASSSHEFSSSGANVLTF,TGTGCCAGTAGTAGTCACGAATTCTCGAGCTCTGGGGCCAACGTCCTGACTTTC
many,TRBJ2-3,TRBD1,TRBV6-1,CASSPLPWTGDEPDTQYF,TGTGCCAGCAGTCCCCTACCCTGGACAGGGGATGAGCCAGATACGCAGTATTTT
many,TRBJ2-1,-,TRBV5-1,CASSQTGSSVDEQFF,TGCGCCAGCAGCCAAACAGGGTCTTCAGTCGATGAGCAGTTCTTC
many,TRBJ2-3,-,TRBV7-8,CASSAHTDTQYF,TGTGCCAGCAGCGCCCACACAGATACGCAGTATTTT
many,TRBJ1-5,TRBD1,TRBV6-5,CASSHGTGSQPQHF,TGTGCCAGCAGCCACGGGACAGGGAGCCAGCCCCAGCATTTT
many,TRBJ1-1,TRBD1,TRBV30,CAWQRTGGTEAFF,TGTGCCTGGCAGAGGACAGGGGGCACTGAAGCTTTCTTT
few,TRBJ2-7,-,TRBV27,CASSLDRAVEQYF,TGTGCCAGCAGTTTAGACCGGGCAGTCGAGCAGTACTTC
many,TRBJ2-5,-,TRBV4-3,CASSQDVRETQYF,TGCGCCAGCAGCCAAGATGTACGAGAGACCCAGTACTTC
few,TRBJ2-2,TRBD2,TRBV12-3/TRBV12-4,CASSFSAGRPGELFF,TGTGCCAGCAGTTTTTCAGCGGGGAGACCCGGGGAGCTGTTTTTT
-,TRBJ2-2,-,TRBV6-5,CASKHPGGENTGELFF,TGTGCCAGCAAACACCCGGGCGGGGAGAACACCGGGGAGCTGTTTTTT
-,TRBJ1-2,-,TRBV2,CASSGAGSGHYGYTF,TGTGCCAGCAGTGGGGCTGGGAGCGGACACTATGGCTACACCTTC
many,TRBJ2-7,TRBD2,TRBV4-2,CASSPTGTSGPAEQYF,TGTGCCAGCAGCCCGACAGGGACTAGCGGCCCGGCCGAGCAGTACTTC
few,TRBJ1-5,-,TRBV19,CASSIRGYNQPQHF,TGTGCCAGTAGTATCAGGGGATACAATCAGCCCCAGCATTTT
many,TRBJ1-5,-,TRBV6-2/TRBV6-3,CASKDYSNQPQHF,TGTGCCAGCAAAGACTATAGCAATCAGCCCCAGCATTTT
few,TRBJ2-7,TRBD2,TRBV6-2/TRBV6-3,CASSYEGSGGPYEQYF,TGTGCCAGCAGTTACGAGGGGTCGGGGGGGCCGTACGAGCAGTACTTC
many,TRBJ2-5,-,TRBV13,CASSLFLAGNPQETQYF,TGTGCCAGCAGCTTGTTCCTAGCAGGGAACCCCCAAGAGACCCAGTACTTC
-,TRBJ2-3,-,TRBV7-9,CASSTRQDTQYF,TGTGCCAGCAGCACCAGGCAGGATACGCAGTATTTT
many,TRBJ2-7,TRBD2,TRBV29-1,CSVEQRDGSYEQYF,TGCAGCGTTGAGCAGCGGGATGGGTCCTACGAGCAGTACTTC
few,TRBJ1-2,-,TRBV13,CASSLGPRNPFNYGYTF,TGTGCCAGCAGCTTAGGCCCCAGGAACCCATTCAACTATGGCTACACCTTC
few,TRBJ2-1,TRBD2,TRBV27,CASSSLQTSGRAGEQFF,TGTGCCAGCAGTTCCCTCCAGACTAGCGGGAGAGCCGGTGAGCAGTTCTTC
many,TRBJ2-5,-,TRBV27,CASSSGVETQYF,TGTGCCAGCAGTTCAGGGGTCGAGACCCAGTACTTC
many,TRBJ1-5,-,TRBV6-2/TRBV6-3,CASSYVAVGPQHF,TGTGCCAGCAGTTACGTAGCCGTCGGGCCCCAGCATTTT
many,TRBJ2-7,TRBD1,TRBV20-1,CSASLGDSLSYEQYF,TGCAGTGCTAGCCTTGGGGACAGCCTCTCCTACGAGCAGTACTTC
-,TRBJ1-1,-,TRBV7-3,CASSFVCEQEAFF,TGTGCCAGCAGCTTCGTGTGTGAGCAAGAAGCTTTCTTT
many,TRBJ2-1,-,TRBV5-1,CASSFPGSYNEQFF,TGCGCCAGCAGCTTTCCAGGGTCCTACAATGAGCAGTTCTTC
few,TRBJ2-1,-,TRBV11-3,CASSSPAAEQFF,TGTGCCAGCAGCTCCCCAGCGGCCGAGCAGTTCTTC
-,TRBJ2-2,TRBD2,TRBV27,CASSLGLAGGPITIGELFF,TGTGCCAGCAGCTTGGGACTAGCGGGGGGGCCGATAACTATCGGGGAGCTGTTTTTT
-,TRBJ2-7,TRBD1,TRBV3-1,CASSRGQGVREQYF,TGTGCCAGCAGCCGAGGACAGGGGGTTCGGGAGCAGTACTTC
-,TRBJ2-7,-,TRBV5-6,CASSLDAGAGILYEQYF,TGTGCCAGCAGCTTGGACGCTGGGGCAGGGATCCTCTACGAGCAGTACTTC
-,TRBJ1-1,TRBD1,TRBV7-9,CASSPPRDRVTPEFAEAFF,TGTGCCAGCAGCCCCCCCCGGGACAGGGTCACCCCCGAGTTCGCTGAAGCGTTCTTT
few,TRBJ2-7,-,TRBV10-1,CASSGMGNGEQYF,TGCGCCAGCAGTGGAATGGGGAATGGCGAGCAGTACTTC
-,TRBJ1-2,-,TRBV6-5,CASSPTGSAYFNYGYTF,TGTGCCAGCAGCCCGACAGGATCTGCCTACTTTAACTATGGCTACACCTTC
many,TRBJ1-1,-,TRBV13,CASSSQTDRTNTEAFF,TGTGCCAGCAGCTCCCAAACGGACAGAACGAACACTGAAGCTTTCTTT
-,TRBJ1-5,-,TRBV12-3/TRBV12-4,CASSLIGPNQPQHF,TGTGCCAGCAGCCTGATAGGGCCGAATCAGCCCCAGCATTTT
many,TRBJ2-2,-,TRBV10-3,CAISDPQVHTGELFF,TGTGCCATCAGTGACCCTCAGGTCCACACCGGGGAGCTGTTTTTT
many,TRBJ2-7,TRBD1,TRBV29-1,CSVEPGQGPDEQYF,TGCAGCGTTGAACCGGGACAGGGGCCCGACGAGCAGTACTTC
-,TRBJ2-6,TRBD2,TRBV9,CASSSDGRGPGANVLTF,TGTGCCAGCAGCTCGGATGGGAGGGGTCCTGGGGCCAACGTCCTGACTTTC
-,TRBJ2-1,TRBD1,TRBV19,CASSISFSDRGSYNEQFF,TGTGCCAGTAGTATCTCCTTCTCAGACAGGGGGTCCTACAATGAGCAGTTCTTC
many,TRBJ1-5,-,TRBV6-2/TRBV6-3,CASSYSRQPQHF,TGTGCCAGCAGTTACTCTAGGCAGCCCCAGCATTTT
many,TRBJ2-5,-,TRBV4-1,CASSQEPGETQYF,TGCGCCAGCAGCCAAGAACCCGGAGAGACCCAGTACTTC
many,TRBJ1-5,-,TRBV7-6,CASSLAHPQPQHF,TGTGCCAGCAGCTTAGCCCACCCTCAGCCCCAGCATTTT
few,TRBJ2-1,-,TRBV5-6,CASSSPAVPYNEQFF,TGTGCCAGCAGCTCCCCGGCCGTACCCTACAATGAGCAGTTCTTC